This TCR beta chain was sequenced in a study of CD8+ T cells in alopecia areata (dated 2018 in TCRdb). About the full investigation: The treated patients took part in an open-label pilot trial in which moderate-to-severe alopecia areata was treated with oral tofacitinib at 5 to 10 mg twice daily. Clonality in the scalp was compared among normal scalp (n=4), patchy alopecia areata scalp (n=8), and alopecia totalis/universalis scalp (n=8). Tofacitinib-treated patients had biopsies at baseline and at 4 and 24 weeks of treatment, with a later scalp biopsy in several patients. High-throughput TCRbeta sequencing was used to examine T cell clonal expansion in alopecia areata in both the C3H/HeJ mouse model and human patients. TCRbeta CDR3 regions were amplified by immunoSEQ multiplex PCR with 35 Vbeta forward and 13 Jbeta reverse primers. Tofacitinib was given for 6 to 18 months, followed by 6 months of follow-up off drug to assess delayed response and recurrence. RNA came from the PAXgene miRNA kit for fixed scalp, the miRNeasy kit for PBMCs, and the RNeasy kit for mouse skin. Scalp tissue and sorted CD4+ and CD8+ peripheral blood T cells from patchy and totalis/universalis alopecia areata patients and from healthy controls were covered by human TCRbeta sequencing. The full study reports these points: Shared TCR sequences between patients were less evident than in mice, which may be partly attributable to HLA diversity in the patient population. Resident alphabeta T cells in normal human skin are also sequenced, complicating scalp TCR repertoire analysis, unlike mouse skin dominated by gammadelta T cells. Higher clonality and more expanded CD8+ clones were observed in lesional scalp than in normal scalp, particularly in alopecia totalis/universalis, a finding suggestive of antigenic drive.

Sample time point, as interpreted from the label and publication: baseline before oral tofacitinib. Peripheral blood and lesional scalp punch biopsies were obtained from patients with alopecia areata. PBMCs were isolated by density centrifugation and stained for CD3, CD4 and CD8, after which CD4+ and CD8+ T cells were sorted on a FACSAria. Library preparation employed the immunoSEQ multiplex PCR assay. RNA was extracted from all samples and reverse transcribed into cDNA as template for TCR sequencing. SuperScript III was used to make first-strand cDNA, primed with a 2:1 mix of oligo-dT and random hexamers. A synthetic immune receptor repertoire was used to measure amplification bias, and any remaining bias was corrected computationally. Regarding the original processing steps: Raw reads were preprocessed for error removal, and CDR3 was defined according to IMGT conventions as running from the conserved cysteine to phenylalanine. Clonality was computed by normalizing Shannon entropy by log2 of the number of productive unique TCRs and subtracting the result from 1. Whether each scalp clone was CD4 or CD8 was inferred by checking scalp TCRbeta sequences against the CD4 and CD8 repertoires from sorted blood. The table comes from immuneACCESS by way of TCRdb, which keeps in-frame sequences with V and J called. Part of the clones is missing from these tables; in studies checked, under half for an unresolved V gene and the rest for unknown reasons. V and J calls and clone size follow that table, whereas D and trimming were derived from the DNA. Counted in this sample were some 130,000 clones; about 49% of them appeared once. About 17% of the sample belongs to the ten largest clones.

As concerns this clone: It lacks a known antigen. Per-base quality was not reported, and no clone a single base away is much larger than it.

The CDR3 runs 15 residues from the cysteine to the phenylalanine. Here the CDR3 DNA is all that survives: 45 bases in frame from base 1. CDR1 and CDR2 are drawn from the germline V gene: SGHRS, YFSETQ. Unmatched junction bases come to 10, with V trimmed by 4 bases and J by 4 bases. Recombination connected TRBV5-1 to TRBJ2-7, and 8 bases in between align with TRBD1. This sequence originates from a human donor with alopecia areata. Sequences were derived from CD8+ T cells sorted from blood, sampled at week 0. The CDR3 here reads CASSPTRTGIYEQYF. The sequenced DNA is TGCGCCAGCAGCCCTACCCGGACAGGGATTTACGAGCAGTACTTC.